This T cell receptor beta chain derives from a study of blood T cell repertoires in COVID-19. Assay: immunoSEQ multiplex PCR; the TCRdb copy retains only in-frame clones and omits some. This sample has 200,000 to 250,000 clones, with 80% to 85% found just once. The trim removed 7 bases at V and 5 bases at J, leaving 5 bases unmatched. The CDR3 length is 13 residues. Germline lookup yields CDR1 MNHEY and CDR2 SVGAGI. The sequence derives from a woman at least 80 years old with active or convalescent COVID-19. V is TRBV6-5 and J is TRBJ2-5; 9 positions agree with TRBD2. Input material: peripheral blood. The CDR3 reads CASTIAGAETQYF. The CDR3 DNA reads TGTGCCAGCACCATAGCGGGAGCGGAGACCCAGTACTTC.